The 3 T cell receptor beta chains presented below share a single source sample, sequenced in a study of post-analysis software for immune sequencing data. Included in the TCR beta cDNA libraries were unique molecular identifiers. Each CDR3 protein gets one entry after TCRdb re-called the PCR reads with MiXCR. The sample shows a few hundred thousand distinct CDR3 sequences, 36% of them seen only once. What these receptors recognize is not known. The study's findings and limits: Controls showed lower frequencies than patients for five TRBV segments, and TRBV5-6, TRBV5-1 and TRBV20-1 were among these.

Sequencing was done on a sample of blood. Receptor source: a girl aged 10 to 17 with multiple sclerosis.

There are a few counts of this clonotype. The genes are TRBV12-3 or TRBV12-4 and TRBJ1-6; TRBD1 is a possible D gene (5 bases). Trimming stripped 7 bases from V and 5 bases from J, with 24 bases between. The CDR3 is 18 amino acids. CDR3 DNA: TGTGCCAGCACCAATTGGGGCACCCGGTGGTACGATAATTCACCCCTCCACTTT. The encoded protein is CASTNWGTRWYDNSPLHF.

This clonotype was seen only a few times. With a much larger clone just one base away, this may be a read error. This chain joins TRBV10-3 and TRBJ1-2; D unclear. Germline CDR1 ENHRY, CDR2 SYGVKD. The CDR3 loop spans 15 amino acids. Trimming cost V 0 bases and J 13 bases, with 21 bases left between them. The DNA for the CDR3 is TGTGCCATCAGTGAGTCGACGGCAAGCCGGGGTATCGGCACCTTC. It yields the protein CAISESTASRGIGTF.

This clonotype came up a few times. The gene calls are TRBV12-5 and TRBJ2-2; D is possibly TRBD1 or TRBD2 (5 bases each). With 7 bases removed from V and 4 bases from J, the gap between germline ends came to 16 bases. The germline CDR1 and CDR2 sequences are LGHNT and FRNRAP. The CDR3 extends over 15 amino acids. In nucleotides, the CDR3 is TGTGCTAGTGCCTGGGGGTCAGGCCTCACCGGGGAGCTGTTTTTT. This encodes CASAWGSGLTGELFF.